This T cell receptor (beta chain) was sequenced during a study of blood T cell repertoires in COVID-19. About the research overall: T cells, B-cell-depleted T cells, or PBMCs provided the cDNA or gDNA that served as material.

Authors' methods: Estimation of nucleated cell counts was performed using reference gene primer amplification. Clones were sequenced by immunoSEQ multiplex PCR, and TCRdb holds only the in-frame ones, with some missing. D and trimming come from the DNA, and the V and J calls and clone size come from that table. The table lists about 45,000 clones, 75% to 90% of them singletons. This CDR3 spans 14 amino acids. The germline gives CDR1 SGHTA, CDR2 FQGNSA. V lost 5 bases, J lost 1 base, and 8 bases lay in between. The source is a woman of 80 years or more with active COVID-19. Sequences were obtained from peripheral blood. The V gene is TRBV7-2, the J gene TRBJ1-4; D is ambiguous. The CDR3 DNA reads TGTGCCAGCAGCCAAGCGGTAACTAATGAAAAACTGTTTTTT. It yields the protein CASSQAVTNEKLFF.